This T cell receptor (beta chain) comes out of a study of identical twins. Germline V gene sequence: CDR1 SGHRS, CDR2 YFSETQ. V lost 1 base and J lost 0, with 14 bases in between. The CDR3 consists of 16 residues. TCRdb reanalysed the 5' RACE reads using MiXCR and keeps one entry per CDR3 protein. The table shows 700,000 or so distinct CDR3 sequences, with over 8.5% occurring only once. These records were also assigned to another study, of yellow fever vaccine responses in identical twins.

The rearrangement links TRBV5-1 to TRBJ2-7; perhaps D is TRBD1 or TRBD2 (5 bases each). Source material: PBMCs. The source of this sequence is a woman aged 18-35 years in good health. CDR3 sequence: CASSLFRDPPSYEQYF. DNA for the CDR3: TGCGCCAGCAGCTTGTTTAGGGACCCGCCCTCCTACGAGCAGTACTTC.